The 27 T cell receptor beta chains listed next were all sequenced from one sample in a study of OX40 agonist ivuxolimab in advanced cancers. Method: immunoSEQ multiplex PCR; TCRdb's copy keeps in-frame clones and lacks some. The table has about 54,000 clones, roughly nine tenths seen once. Specimen: CD4+ or CD8+ T cells sorted from blood, collected in a trial of the OX40 agonist ivuxolimab. These receptor sequences come from an adult with an advanced solid tumor such as melanoma, head and neck, liver or kidney cancer.

J is TRBJ1-2 and V is TRBV18; the match to TRBD1 covers 8 bases. V dropped 4 bases and J dropped 8; count of bases not matched to a gene: 6. The CDR3 is made up of 13 amino acids. Germline lookup yields CDR1 KGHSH and CDR2 LQKENI. DNA for the CDR3: TGTGCCAGCTCACAGACCGACAGGGGCGGCTACACCTTC. It yields the protein CASSQTDRGGYTF.

The chain joins TRBV6-1 to TRBJ2-5, with TRBD1 matching 8 bases. V lost 2 bases, J lost 2 bases, and 1 base stayed unmatched. This CDR3 comprises 14 residues. Germline CDR1 reads MNHNS; CDR2 reads SASEGT. This CDR3 is CASSENRGQETQYF. CDR3 DNA: TGTGCCAGCAGTGAAAACAGGGGGCAAGAGACCCAGTACTTC.

The gene calls are TRBV11-2 and TRBJ2-7; 7 nucleotides agree with TRBD1. V gave up 5 bases and J gave up 3 bases; unmatched junction bases: 16. Germline loops: CDR1 SGHAT, CDR2 FQNNGV. This CDR3 is 17 amino acids long. In nucleotides, the CDR3 is TGTGCCAGCAGCCAAACATCCTCCGGGACAGCCTTCTACGAGCAGTACTTC. It specifies CASSQTSSGTAFYEQYF.

This sequence joins TRBV18 and TRBJ2-2; 7 bases match TRBD1. Germline V gene lookup returns CDR1 KGHSH and CDR2 LQKENI. This CDR3 is built from 14 residues. V lost 6 bases and J lost 2; bases outside the gene matches: 3. CDR3: CASSGTANTGELFF. The CDR3 region has the DNA TGTGCCAGCTCGGGGACAGCTAACACCGGGGAGCTGTTTTTT.

This rearrangement joins TRBV18 to TRBJ1-1, with TRBD1 identical over 7 bases. Germline values: CDR1 KGHSH, CDR2 LQKENI. Trimming took 2 bases from V and 0 from J; bases not matched to a gene: 18. This CDR3 region has 20 residues. CDR3 protein: CASSPLGVATGVAMNTEAFF. CDR3 nucleotide sequence: TGTGCCAGCTCACCATTGGGGGTGGCTACAGGGGTTGCTATGAACACTGAAGCTTTCTTT.

The chain joins TRBV6-5 to TRBJ2-7; maybe TRBD2 (8 bases). V shed 10 bases and J shed 0 bases, with 19 bases lying between them. Germline CDR1 reads MNHEY; CDR2 reads SVGAGI. This CDR3 is built from 15 residues. Here the CDR3 reads CAIRATGTSSYEQYF. The CDR3 DNA sequence: TGTGCCATCAGAGCGACAGGGACTAGCTCCTACGAGCAGTACTTC.

The chain is built from TRBV11-2 and TRBJ2-7; 16 positions agree with TRBD2. The ends lost 4 bases at V and 3 bases at J; junction bases unmatched: 9. CDR1 and CDR2 (germline): SGHAT, FQNNGV. The CDR3 consists of 18 residues. The CDR3 here is CASSSGTSGRAMGYEQYF. The CDR3 DNA is TGTGCCAGCAGCTCGGGGACTAGCGGGAGGGCGATGGGCTACGAGCAGTACTTC.

The gene calls are TRBV10-3 and TRBJ2-6; TRBD1 agrees at 8 bases. In germline, CDR1 is ENHRY, CDR2 SYGVKD. With 5 bases clipped from V and 12 bases from J, the junction kept 12 bases outside the gene matches. The CDR3 has 15 residues. The CDR3 region is CAISSGQGSLSVLTF. The CDR3 coding sequence is TGTGCCATCAGTTCCGGACAGGGATCTCTTTCCGTCCTGACTTTC.

This clone came up a few times. This chain links TRBV28 with TRBJ2-1; 10 nucleotides agree with TRBD2. V trimming: 3 bases; J trimming: 10 bases; junction bases outside the gene matches: 0. Germline CDR1 and CDR2: MDHEN and SYDVKM. CDR3 length: 12 amino acids. CDR3 coding DNA: TGTGCCAGCAGTTTTAGCGGGAGGGAGCAGTTCTTC. Translation gives CASSFSGREQFF.

The V and J genes are TRBV7-2 and TRBJ2-7; D is uncertain. Germline V CDR1 and CDR2: SGHTA, FQGNSA. Deletions cut 8 bases from V and 3 bases from J, with 8 bases between. The CDR3 is made up of 11 amino acids. Here the CDR3 reads CASGKFYEQYF. CDR3 nucleotides: TGTGCCAGCGGAAAGTTCTACGAGCAGTACTTC.

The chain links TRBV5-1 to TRBJ2-7; D remains ambiguous. The CDR3 has 16 residues. The V gene lost 0 bases and the J gene lost 1 base, with 14 bases spanning the gap. Germline CDR1 and CDR2: SGHRS and YFSETQ. This chain's CDR3 is CASSLARSTVSYEQYF. The CDR3 DNA sequence: TGCGCCAGCAGCTTGGCCAGGTCGACTGTTTCCTACGAGCAGTACTTC.

V and J are TRBV11-2 and TRBJ1-3; TRBD1 aligns across 7 bases. The CDR3 sequence is 15 residues long. The germline CDR1 and CDR2 sequences are SGHAT and FQNNGV. Germline trimming cut 2 bases from V and 2 bases from J; bases unmatched to any gene: 3. The CDR3 DNA follows: TGTGCCAGCAGCTTAATGCAGGGGGCTGGAAACACCATATATTTT. Translating it yields CASSLMQGAGNTIYF.

The chain joins TRBV6-5 to TRBJ2-2; D perhaps matches TRBD1 (6 bases). The germline CDR1 and CDR2 sequences are MNHEY and SVGAGI. CDR3 length: 14 residues. V lost 6 bases and J 6 bases, leaving 14 bases between the germline ends. The CDR3 here is CASSPYRAAGELFF. CDR3 DNA sequence: TGTGCCAGCAGCCCTTACAGGGCCGCCGGGGAGCTGTTTTTT.

The CDR3 is CASSRYEDQPQHF. The CDR3 DNA is TGTGCCAGCAGCCGGTATGAAGATCAGCCCCAGCATTTT. The rearrangement joins TRBV6-6 to TRBJ1-5; D is ambiguous. The germline V gene has CDR1 MNHNY and CDR2 SVGAGI (reference sequence). The CDR3 sequence is 13 residues long. The V end lost 6 bases, the J end lost 5 bases, and 11 bases lay between the germline ends.

The chain recombines TRBV5-1 with TRBJ2-1, with 10 bases aligning to TRBD2. This CDR3 is 16 amino acids long. Germline trimming cut 2 bases from V and 4 bases from J; bases unmatched to any gene: 6. Germline-derived CDR1 and CDR2 are SGHRS and YFSETQ. CDR3 region: CASSLTGLAIYNEQFF. The CDR3, as DNA: TGCGCCAGCAGCTTAACGGGACTAGCGATTTACAATGAGCAGTTCTTC.

This sequence joins TRBV5-1 and TRBJ2-5; tentative D call: TRBD1 (6 bases). CDR3 length: 15 residues. Germline CDR1 and CDR2: SGHRS and YFSETQ. The V gene lost 2 bases and the J gene lost 1 base, with 12 bases spanning the gap. CDR3 loop: CASSLLTGFQETQYF. The DNA for the CDR3 is TGCGCCAGCAGCTTACTCACAGGGTTCCAAGAGACCCAGTACTTC.

This sequence joins TRBV14 and TRBJ1-2; D is unresolved. The germline CDR1 and CDR2 sequences are SGHDN and FVKESK. V lost 2 bases to trimming and J lost 7 bases, with 14 bases between them. The CDR3 consists of 14 residues. This CDR3 reads CASSQSSRRGGYTF. The CDR3 DNA reads TGTGCCAGCAGCCAATCGAGCAGACGAGGTGGCTACACCTTC.

The chain links TRBV6-1 to TRBJ1-1, with unresolved D. The CDR3 length is 14 residues. The germline CDR1 and CDR2 sequences are MNHNS and SASEGT. V was clipped by 2 bases and J by 6 bases, with 13 bases between them. CDR3 DNA: TGTGCCAGCAGTGAAAGTTATAACCGGCCTGAAGCTTTCTTT. Encoded protein: CASSESYNRPEAFF.

In its sample, this clone was seen once. The chain is built from TRBV5-5 and TRBJ1-1; D might be TRBD1 (5 bases). Germline V gene sequence: CDR1 SGHKS, CDR2 YYEKEE (reference sequence). V was trimmed by 4 bases and J by 1 base, leaving 14 bases between them. The CDR3 length is 15 residues. CDR3 nucleotide sequence: TGTGCCAGCAGCGCACCGGGACCCGGGAACACTGAAGCTTTCTTT. This encodes CASSAPGPGNTEAFF.

In this sample, this clone turned up once. V gene TRBV5-1 combines with J gene TRBJ1-3; 8 bases align to TRBD1. The CDR3 runs to 14 residues. The trim removed 4 bases at V and 3 bases at J, leaving 3 bases unmatched. Germline CDR1 is SGHRS and CDR2 is YFSETQ. The CDR3 DNA sequence: TGCGCCAGCAGCGCGGGACAGGTTGGAAACACCATATATTTT. Its protein is CASSAGQVGNTIYF. Drawing the rest from reference TRBV5-1 and TRBJ1-3, the complete variable domain is KAGVTQTPRYLIKTRGQQVTLSCSPISGHRSVSWYQQTPGQGLQFLFEYFSETQRNKGNFPGRFSGRQFSNSRSEMNVSTLELGDSALYLCASSAGQVGNTIYFGEGSWLTVV.

This clone showed up just once. The chain combines TRBV5-1 with TRBJ2-3; 11 bases are a match to TRBD1. There are 14 residues in the CDR3. The V gene end was trimmed by 4 bases and the J gene end by 5 bases; junction bases not matched to a gene: 3. Per germline, CDR1 SGHRS and CDR2 YFSETQ. Written as DNA, the CDR3 is TGCGCCAGCAGCACCGGGACAGGGGGAGATACGCAGTATTTT. Protein sequence: CASSTGTGGDTQYF.

The chain carries TRBV6-1 and TRBJ1-4; D may be TRBD1 (5 bases). V was clipped by 7 bases and J by 3 bases, with 9 bases between them. The CDR3 consists of 13 residues. From germline, CDR1 is MNHNS and CDR2 SASEGT. Here the CDR3 DNA reads TGTGCCAGCACGCAAGGGGCTAATGAAAAACTGTTTTTT. It encodes CASTQGANEKLFF.

J is TRBJ1-5 and V is TRBV6-1; no clear D gene. The germline V and J ends were trimmed by 6 bases and 3 bases, with 15 bases remaining between them. Germline V lookup: CDR1 MNHNS, CDR2 SASEGT. The CDR3 covers 15 residues. The CDR3 coding sequence is TGTGCCAGCAGAAGCCGGGCCGATTACAATCAGCCCCAGCATTTT. It encodes CASRSRADYNQPQHF.

The rearrangement links TRBV6-6 to TRBJ2-3, with TRBD2 matching 9 bases. The CDR3 runs 16 residues. Germline V lookup: CDR1 MNHNY, CDR2 SVGAGI (reference sequence). The J segment lost 0 bases and the V segment lost 6 bases, leaving 7 bases of the junction unmatched. CDR3 sequence (DNA): TGTGCCAGCAGGGGGGCTAGCGGGACTAGCACAGATACGCAGTATTTT. It is translated as CASRGASGTSTDTQYF.

The chain uses TRBV28 and TRBJ2-2; tentatively, D is TRBD1 (7 bases). Per germline, CDR1 MDHEN and CDR2 SYDVKM. The CDR3 has 13 amino acids. Trimming pared 11 bases from V and 5 bases from J, leaving 15 bases between. This chain's CDR3 is CAGGTRGTGELFF. CDR3 DNA: TGTGCCGGCGGGACCAGGGGGACCGGGGAGCTGTTTTTT.

The chain employs TRBV28 and TRBJ2-5; tentative D call: TRBD1 (6 bases). Matching the DNA end better, TRBJ2-7 makes the J call doubtful. Germline V lookup: CDR1 MDHEN, CDR2 SYDVKM. CDR3 length: 15 residues. CDR3 sequence reads: CASSPRGRSSYEQYF. The CDR3 nucleotides read TGTGCCAGCAGTCCCAGGGGCAGGAGCTCCTACGAGCAGTACTTC.

The chain joins TRBV7-9 to TRBJ1-5; D remains unclear. The CDR3 covers 15 residues. Deletions cut 5 bases from V and 4 bases from J, with 15 bases between. Germline CDR1 reads SEHNR; CDR2 reads FQNEAQ (reference sequence). Here the CDR3 reads CASSASGGRNQPQHF. The CDR3 DNA sequence: TGTGCCAGCAGCGCCTCGGGAGGGCGTAATCAGCCCCAGCATTTT.